This TCR beta chain was sequenced during a study of cytomegalovirus exposure and HLA in healthy donors. The germline gives CDR1 SGHAT, CDR2 FQNNGV. With 6 bases removed from V and 3 bases from J, the gap between germline ends came to 13 bases. CDR3 length: 14 residues. A multiplex PCR was run with 60 Vbeta primers and 13 Jbeta primers. Using immunoSEQ multiplex PCR, the repertoire was profiled, and TCRdb retains in-frame clones only, with some absent. Here the sample spans 100,000 to 150,000 clones, 60% to 85% being singletons. This sequence joins TRBV11-2 and TRBJ2-3; D is uncertain. Sample: PBMCs. The source of this sequence is a female donor in good health and CMV-seronegative. Here the CDR3 reads CASSIADRTDTQYF. CDR3 sequence (DNA): TGTGCCAGCAGTATCGCGGATCGGACAGATACGCAGTATTTT. Combining the CDR3 with reference TRBV11-2 and TRBJ2-3 gives the whole variable domain EAGVAQSPRYKIIEKRQSVAFWCNPISGHATLYWYQQILGQGPKLLIQFQNNGVVDDSQLPKDRFSAERLKGVDSTLKIQPAKLEDSAVYLCASSIADRTDTQYFGPGTRLTVL.